The T cell receptor beta chain under discussion was sequenced for a study of blood T cell repertoires in COVID-19. Study context: T cells, B-cell-depleted T cells, or PBMCs supplied cDNA or gDNA.

In the original workflow: For nucleated cells, counts were estimated from reference gene primer amplification. Sequenced by immunoSEQ multiplex PCR; TCRdb stores in-frame clones only, minus some. V, J and clone size are taken as reported in that table, and D and trimming were inferred from the DNA itself. The sample lists some 320,000 clones; roughly 85% were seen once. The material sequenced was PBMCs or T cells enriched from blood (not recorded which). The receptor was derived from a woman in her 30s who had been exposed to COVID-19.

The CDR3 region is CASSYRGTGYTDTQYF. As DNA, the CDR3 is TGTGCCAGCAGCTACCGAGGGACAGGTTACACAGATACGCAGTATTTT. This chain joins TRBV6-5 and TRBJ2-3; 8 bases are a match to TRBD1. There are 16 residues in the CDR3. Germline CDR1 MNHEY, CDR2 SVGAGI. V shed 6 bases and J 2 bases; nucleotides not matched to a gene: 10.